This passage covers 22 T cell receptor beta chains from one sample sequenced in a study of beta chain features in type 1 diabetes (dated by TCRdb to about 2018). Receptor amplification or capture employed the immunoSEQ multiplex PCR assay. The entire isolated RNA was reverse transcribed using the High Capacity cDNA Reverse Transcription Kit, and thus expressed TCRB transcripts were sequenced. TCRdb stores this immuneACCESS table with in-frame sequences only. Part of the clones is absent; in the studies checked, under half of the shortfall reflects unresolved V genes, and no reason is known for the rest. This sample is represented by roughly 140,000 clones; nearly 50% of them were singletons. Of the sample, 0.35% to 0.5% falls within the top ten clones. The sequenced sample consisted of Tregs from blood. According to the study, the label for this sample's cell subset or site signals: regulatory CD4+ T cells. Source of these receptors: a man between 18 and 29 years old in good health.

The rearrangement uses TRBV28 and TRBJ1-5, with TRBD1 matching 10 bases. The CDR3 totals 14 residues. CDR1 MDHEN and CDR2 SYDVKM come from the germline V gene. J lost 4 bases, V lost 10 bases, and 7 bases had no gene match. CDR3 sequence: CATRDRGLNQPQHF. CDR3 nucleotide sequence: TGTGCCACCAGGGACAGGGGTCTGAATCAGCCCCAGCATTTT. Full variable domain (rest looked up from reference TRBV28 and TRBJ1-5): DVKVTQSSRYLVKRTGEKVFLECVQDMDHENMFWYRQDPGLGLRLIYFSYDVKMKEKGDIPEGYSVSREKKERFSLILESASTNQTSMYLCATRDRGLNQPQHFGDGTRLSIL.

This clone showed up just a few times. The J gene is TRBJ1-2, the V gene TRBV18; no reliable D call. Germline V lookup: CDR1 KGHSH, CDR2 LQKENI. CDR3 length: 15 amino acids. V lost 3 bases to trimming and J lost 1 base, with 12 bases between them. The CDR3 DNA reads as TGTGCCAGCTCACCCGCCTACGAGAGTAACTATGGCTACACCTTC. Translating it yields CASSPAYESNYGYTF.

This chain links TRBV2 with TRBJ1-1; no clear D gene. CDR3 length: 13 residues. CDR1 SNHLY and CDR2 FYNNEI come from the germline V gene. V was shortened by 7 bases and J by 9 bases, with 18 bases between the two germline ends. CDR3 nucleotides: TGTGCCAGCACCCCCCGCCCCGGTTCCCAAGCTTTCTTT. This gives the protein CASTPRPGSQAFF.

V gene TRBV28 combines with J gene TRBJ2-1; 7 bases agree with TRBD2. This CDR3 region has 16 residues. V trimming: 5 bases; J trimming: 6 bases; junction bases outside the gene matches: 13. CDR1 and CDR2 (germline): MDHEN, SYDVKM. Here the CDR3 reads CASSGGAGGSGNEQFF. The CDR3 region has the DNA TGTGCCAGCAGTGGGGGTGCGGGCGGGAGCGGCAATGAGCAGTTCTTC.

The chain carries TRBV28 and TRBJ1-2, with 9 bases identical to TRBD1. Germline CDR1 is MDHEN and CDR2 is SYDVKM. CDR3 length: 13 amino acids. With V trimmed by 6 bases and J by 7 bases, 6 bases remained unmatched. The CDR3 coding sequence is TGTGCCAGCAGACGGGACAGGGTGCGTGGCTACACCTTC. Translation gives CASRRDRVRGYTF.

This clone was seen a handful of times. The chain joins TRBV11-2 to TRBJ2-7; the D gene is possibly TRBD2 (6 bases). The germline V gene has CDR1 SGHAT and CDR2 FQNNGV. The CDR3 totals 16 residues. V was cut by 5 bases and J by 1 base, with 18 bases left in between. The CDR3 is CASSPRTGGESYEQYF. CDR3 in DNA: TGTGCCAGCAGCCCCCGTACCGGGGGAGAATCCTACGAGCAGTACTTC.

This rearrangement joins TRBV5-1 to TRBJ1-2; maybe TRBD1 (5 bases). Germline-derived CDR1 and CDR2 are SGHRS and YFSETQ. CDR3 length: 15 residues. The V gene lost 4 bases and the J gene lost 1 base, with 14 bases spanning the gap. The CDR3 spells CASSLGLQVNYGYTF. CDR3 DNA: TGCGCCAGCAGCCTGGGACTCCAAGTTAACTATGGCTACACCTTC.

V and J are TRBV5-6 and TRBJ2-7; perhaps TRBD1 as D (6 bases). Trimming stripped 4 bases from V and 6 bases from J, with 14 bases between. Germline CDR1 SGHDT, CDR2 YYEEEE. The CDR3 has 13 residues. In nucleotides, the CDR3 is TGTGCCAGCAGCACCGACAGGACCGGCGAGCAGTACTTC. It specifies CASSTDRTGEQYF.

V usage is TRBV5-6 and J usage is TRBJ2-7, with 7 bases fitting TRBD2. The germline V gene encodes CDR1 SGHDT and CDR2 YYEEEE. The ends lost 4 bases at V and 1 base at J; junction bases unmatched: 5. This CDR3 has 14 residues. As DNA, the CDR3 is TGTGCCAGCAGCGATGCTAGCGGTTCCTACGAGCAGTACTTC. Amino acid sequence: CASSDASGSYEQYF.

This clone showed up just once. V is TRBV28 and J is TRBJ1-1; D is ambiguous. The V gene lost 3 bases and the J gene lost 7 bases, with 6 bases spanning the gap. In germline, CDR1 is MDHEN, CDR2 SYDVKM. This CDR3 comprises 11 residues. The CDR3 loop reads CASSFFSEAFF. The DNA for the CDR3 is TGTGCCAGCAGTTTTTTCAGTGAAGCTTTCTTT.

The table lists this clone with a few counts. The chain links TRBV7-2 to TRBJ2-1; TRBD2 might be the D (6 bases). V dropped 5 bases and J dropped 12 bases, with 20 bases sitting between them. Looked up from germline, CDR1 is SGHTA and CDR2 is FQGNSA. This CDR3 is built from 14 residues. The CDR3 DNA reads TGTGCCAGCAGCGCAGCCGGGAGCCCGTTTGGGCAGTTCTTC. Amino acid sequence: CASSAAGSPFGQFF.

This sequence joins TRBV6-1 and TRBJ2-5; D may be TRBD1 (6 bases). Germline V CDR1 and CDR2: MNHNS, SASEGT. Trimming took off 10 bases at V and 1 base at J, with 10 bases between the two ends. The CDR3 is 12 residues long. CDR3 sequence reads: CATGQIQETQYF. The CDR3 nucleotides read TGTGCCACCGGACAGATCCAAGAGACCCAGTACTTC.

V and J are TRBV9 and TRBJ2-1; TRBD2 aligns across 13 bases. The germline gives CDR1 SGDLS, CDR2 YYNGEE. V shed 3 bases, J shed 9 bases, and the junction held 12 bases outside the gene matches. This CDR3 contains 17 residues. CDR3 sequence (DNA): TGTGCCAGCAGCGCCCGAGCGACTAGCGGGGGGATGGTTGAGCAGTTCTTC. It specifies CASSARATSGGMVEQFF.

The CDR3 region is CASSLSQRGGPRDTQYF. The CDR3, as DNA: TGCGCCAGCAGCTTAAGCCAGCGGGGGGGGCCCAGGGATACGCAGTATTTT. V usage is TRBV5-1 and J usage is TRBJ2-3; 10 nucleotides line up with TRBD2. The germline V gene has CDR1 SGHRS and CDR2 YFSETQ. The junction had 12 bases not matched to a gene; V was cut back by 2 bases and J by 6 bases. The CDR3 runs to 17 residues.

This chain connects TRBV29-1 to TRBJ1-1, with D possibly being TRBD1 (5 bases). CDR3 length: 13 amino acids. Germline V CDR1 and CDR2: SQVTM, ANQGSEA. The ends were cut back, 6 bases at V and 0 bases at J, with 11 bases in the middle. CDR3 loop: CSVNRRVNTEAFF. CDR3 sequence (DNA): TGCAGCGTGAACAGGAGGGTGAACACTGAAGCTTTCTTT.

The V call is TRBV18, the J call TRBJ1-1, with D possibly matching TRBD1 (6 bases). V lost 6 bases and J lost 10, with 18 bases in between. This CDR3 contains 13 residues. The germline gives CDR1 KGHSH, CDR2 LQKENI. The CDR3 protein is CASSPNRERRAFF. CDR3 in DNA: TGTGCCAGCTCTCCTAACAGGGAGAGGCGAGCTTTCTTT.

The chain combines TRBV9 with TRBJ1-5; no definite D call. The length of the CDR3 is 13 residues. Germline V lookup: CDR1 SGDLS, CDR2 YYNGEE. Trimming stripped 2 bases from V and 3 bases from J, with 6 bases between. CDR3 loop: CASSVGNNQPQHF. CDR3 DNA: TGTGCCAGCAGCGTTGGCAACAATCAGCCCCAGCATTTT.

The J gene is TRBJ1-1, the V gene TRBV28, with D maybe TRBD1 (5 bases). V lost 8 bases to trimming and J lost 6 bases, with 16 bases between them. CDR1 MDHEN and CDR2 SYDVKM come from the germline V gene. The CDR3 runs to 13 residues. The CDR3 nucleotides are TGTGCCAGCGGACAACCCATGGGTGCTGAAGCTTTCTTT. Protein sequence: CASGQPMGAEAFF.

The chain combines TRBV7-3 with TRBJ1-1; 8 bases align to TRBD1. V dropped 2 bases and J dropped 8; count of bases not matched to a gene: 4. Per the germline V gene, CDR1 is SGHTA and CDR2 is FQGTGA. This CDR3 contains 13 residues. The CDR3: CASSLARQGEAFF. CDR3 bases: TGTGCCAGCAGCTTAGCGCGACAGGGGGAAGCTTTCTTT. The entire variable domain, with the rest obtained from reference TRBV7-3 and TRBJ1-1, is as follows: GAGVSQTPSNKVTEKGKYVELRCDPISGHTALYWYRQSLGQGPEFLIYFQGTGAADDSGLPNDRFFAVRPEGSVSTLKIQRTERGDSAVYLCASSLARQGEAFFGQGTRLTVV.

J is TRBJ2-5 and V is TRBV15, with D hard to call. Germline V lookup: CDR1 LNHNV, CDR2 YYDKDF (reference sequence). The CDR3 has 14 residues. Trimming took 0 bases from V and 7 from J, leaving 12 bases between them. CDR3 sequence: CATSREGSSPTQYF. Here the CDR3 DNA reads TGTGCCACCAGCAGAGAGGGTAGCAGCCCGACCCAGTACTTC.

The chain uses TRBV5-6 and TRBJ2-3; 11 bases align to TRBD1. V shed 1 base and J 3 bases; nucleotides not matched to a gene: 7. The germline V gene encodes CDR1 SGHDT and CDR2 YYEEEE. The CDR3 covers 17 residues. The CDR3 loop is CASSLLGQGAITDTQYF. CDR3 DNA: TGTGCCAGCAGCTTGTTAGGACAGGGGGCAATAACAGATACGCAGTATTTT.

V is TRBV28 and J is TRBJ2-5; tentative D call: TRBD2 (8 bases). CDR3 length: 20 residues. V lost 2 bases to trimming and J lost 4 bases, with 29 bases between them. The germline V gene encodes CDR1 MDHEN and CDR2 SYDVKM. The CDR3 region is CASSLPTYILPGGGGETQYF. The CDR3 DNA reads TGTGCCAGCAGTTTACCGACCTATATATTACCGGGAGGGGGCGGAGAGACCCAGTACTTC.